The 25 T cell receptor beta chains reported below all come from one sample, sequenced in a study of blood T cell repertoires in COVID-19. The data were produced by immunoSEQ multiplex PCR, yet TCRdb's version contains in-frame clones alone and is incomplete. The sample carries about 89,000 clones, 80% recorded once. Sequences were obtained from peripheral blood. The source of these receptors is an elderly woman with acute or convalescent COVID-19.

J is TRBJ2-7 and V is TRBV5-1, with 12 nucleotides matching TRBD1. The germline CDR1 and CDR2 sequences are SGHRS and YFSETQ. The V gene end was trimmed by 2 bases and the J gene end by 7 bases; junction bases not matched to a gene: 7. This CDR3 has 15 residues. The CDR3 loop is CASSFAGQGAGEQYF. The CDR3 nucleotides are TGCGCCAGCAGCTTCGCGGGACAGGGGGCAGGGGAGCAGTACTTC.

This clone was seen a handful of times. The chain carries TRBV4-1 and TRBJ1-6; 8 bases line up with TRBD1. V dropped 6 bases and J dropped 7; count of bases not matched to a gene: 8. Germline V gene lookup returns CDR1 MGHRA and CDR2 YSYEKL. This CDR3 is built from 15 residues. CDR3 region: CASRPRQGTNSPLHF. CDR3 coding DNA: TGCGCCAGCAGACCAAGACAGGGGACCAATTCACCCCTCCACTTT.

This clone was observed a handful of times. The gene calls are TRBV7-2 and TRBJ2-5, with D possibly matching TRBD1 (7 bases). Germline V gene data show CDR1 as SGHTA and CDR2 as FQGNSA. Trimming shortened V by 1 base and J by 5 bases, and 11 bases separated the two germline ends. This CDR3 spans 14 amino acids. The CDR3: CASSLGAGGETQYF. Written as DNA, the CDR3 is TGTGCCAGCAGCTTAGGGGCAGGGGGGGAGACCCAGTACTTC.

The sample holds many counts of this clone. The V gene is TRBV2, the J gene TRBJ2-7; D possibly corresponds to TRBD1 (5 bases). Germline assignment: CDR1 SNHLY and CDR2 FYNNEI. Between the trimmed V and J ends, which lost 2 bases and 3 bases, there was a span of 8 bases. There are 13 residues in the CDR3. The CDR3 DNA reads TGTGCCAGCAGTGAATACAGGTTCTACGAGCAGTACTTC. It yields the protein CASSEYRFYEQYF.

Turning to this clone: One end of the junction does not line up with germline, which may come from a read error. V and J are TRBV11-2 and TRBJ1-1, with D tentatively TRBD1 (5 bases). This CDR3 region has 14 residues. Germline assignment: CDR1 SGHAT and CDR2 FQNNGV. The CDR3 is CASSLVGQGRGLDF. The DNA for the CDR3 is TGTGCCAGCAGCTTAGTAGGCCAGGGTAGGGGTTTAGACTTT.

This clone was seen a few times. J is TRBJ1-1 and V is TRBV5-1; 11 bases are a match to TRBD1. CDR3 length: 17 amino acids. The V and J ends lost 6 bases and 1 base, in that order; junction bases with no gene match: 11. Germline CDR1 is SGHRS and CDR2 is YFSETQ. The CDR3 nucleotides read TGCGCCAGCACCCACGGGGGACAGGGGGTTCGGAACACTGAAGCTTTCTTT. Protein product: CASTHGGQGVRNTEAFF.

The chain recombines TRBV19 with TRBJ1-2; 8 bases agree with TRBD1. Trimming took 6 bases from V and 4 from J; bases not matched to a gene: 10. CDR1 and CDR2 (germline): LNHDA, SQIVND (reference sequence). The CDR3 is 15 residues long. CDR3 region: CASRTTGEGGYGYTF. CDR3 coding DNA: TGTGCCAGTAGGACGACAGGGGAAGGAGGCTATGGCTACACCTTC.

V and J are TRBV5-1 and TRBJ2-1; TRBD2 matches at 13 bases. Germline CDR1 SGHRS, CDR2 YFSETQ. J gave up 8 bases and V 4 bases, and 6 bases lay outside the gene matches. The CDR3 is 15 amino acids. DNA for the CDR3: TGCGCCAGCAGCCGGGGGACTAGCGGGAACGATGAGCAGTTCTTC. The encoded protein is CASSRGTSGNDEQFF.

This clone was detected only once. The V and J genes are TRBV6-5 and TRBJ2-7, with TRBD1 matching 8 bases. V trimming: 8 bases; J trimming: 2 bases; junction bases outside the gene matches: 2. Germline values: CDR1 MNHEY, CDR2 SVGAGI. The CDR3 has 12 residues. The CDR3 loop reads CASDRGPYEQYF. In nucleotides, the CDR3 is TGTGCCAGCGACAGGGGCCCCTACGAGCAGTACTTC.

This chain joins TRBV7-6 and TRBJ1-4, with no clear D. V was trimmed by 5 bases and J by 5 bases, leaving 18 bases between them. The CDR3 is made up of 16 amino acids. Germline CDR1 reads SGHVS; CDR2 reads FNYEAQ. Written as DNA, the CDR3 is TGTGCCAGCAGCCCCAGCCAGGTTTTCGGCAATGAAAAACTGTTTTTT. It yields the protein CASSPSQVFGNEKLFF.

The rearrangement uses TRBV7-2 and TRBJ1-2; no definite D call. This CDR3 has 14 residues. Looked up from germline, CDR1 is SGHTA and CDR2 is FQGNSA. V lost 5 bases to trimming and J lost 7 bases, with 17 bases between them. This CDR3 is CASSLSTGVGGYTF. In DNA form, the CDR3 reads TGTGCCAGCAGCCTAAGTACCGGGGTTGGTGGCTACACCTTC.

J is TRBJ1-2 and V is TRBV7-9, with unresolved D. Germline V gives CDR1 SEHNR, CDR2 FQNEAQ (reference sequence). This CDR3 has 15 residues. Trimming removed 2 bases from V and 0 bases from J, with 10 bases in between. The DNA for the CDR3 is TGTGCCAGCAGCTTAATGGGAGTCACTAACTATGGCTACACCTTC. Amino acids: CASSLMGVTNYGYTF.

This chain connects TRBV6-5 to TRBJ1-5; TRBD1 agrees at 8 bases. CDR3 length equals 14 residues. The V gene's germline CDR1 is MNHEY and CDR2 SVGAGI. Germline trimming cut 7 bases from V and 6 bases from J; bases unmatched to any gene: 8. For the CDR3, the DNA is TGTGCCAGCACCCCCCGCAGGGGGCGTCAGCCCCAGCATTTT. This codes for CASTPRRGRQPQHF.

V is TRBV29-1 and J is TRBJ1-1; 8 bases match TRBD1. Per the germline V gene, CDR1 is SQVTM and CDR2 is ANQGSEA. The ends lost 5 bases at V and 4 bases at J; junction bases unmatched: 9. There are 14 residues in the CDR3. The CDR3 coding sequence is TGCAGCGTTAAAATAGACAGGGGAGTCACTGAAGCTTTCTTT. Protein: CSVKIDRGVTEAFF.

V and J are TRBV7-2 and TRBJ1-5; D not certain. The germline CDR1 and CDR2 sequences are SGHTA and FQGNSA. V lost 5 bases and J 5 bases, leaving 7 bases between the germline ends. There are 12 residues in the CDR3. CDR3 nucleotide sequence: TGTGCCAGCAGCAAATATGATCAGCCCCAGCATTTT. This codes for CASSKYDQPQHF.

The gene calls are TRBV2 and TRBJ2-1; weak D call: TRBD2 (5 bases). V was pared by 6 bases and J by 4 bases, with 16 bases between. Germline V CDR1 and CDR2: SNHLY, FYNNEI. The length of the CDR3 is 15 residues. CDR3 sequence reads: CASRGWAGGYNEQFF. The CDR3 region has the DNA TGTGCCAGCAGAGGCTGGGCGGGTGGTTACAATGAGCAGTTCTTC. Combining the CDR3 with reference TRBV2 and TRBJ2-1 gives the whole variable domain EPEVTQTPSHQVTQMGQEVILRCVPISNHLYFYWYRQILGQKVEFLVSFYNNEISEKSEIFDDQFSVERPDGSNFTLKIRSTKLEDSAMYFCASRGWAGGYNEQFFGPGTRLTVL.

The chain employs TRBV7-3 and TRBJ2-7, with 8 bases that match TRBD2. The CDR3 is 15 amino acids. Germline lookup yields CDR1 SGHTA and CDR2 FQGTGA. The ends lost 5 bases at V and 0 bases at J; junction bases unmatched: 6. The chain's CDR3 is CASSPAAGGSYEQYF. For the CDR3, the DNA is TGTGCCAGCAGCCCCGCGGCGGGGGGCTCCTACGAGCAGTACTTC.

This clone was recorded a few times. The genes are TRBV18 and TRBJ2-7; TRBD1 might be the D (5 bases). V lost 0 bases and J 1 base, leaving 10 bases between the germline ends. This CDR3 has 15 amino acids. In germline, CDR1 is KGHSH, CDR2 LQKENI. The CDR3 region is CASSPPWTQSYEQYF. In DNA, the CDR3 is TGTGCCAGCTCACCACCTTGGACACAATCCTACGAGCAGTACTTC.

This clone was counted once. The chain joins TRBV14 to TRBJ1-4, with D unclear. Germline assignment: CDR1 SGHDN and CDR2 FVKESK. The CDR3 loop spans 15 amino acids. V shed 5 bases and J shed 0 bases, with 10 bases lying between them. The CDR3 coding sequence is TGTGCCAGCAGCTTCCGACAAGCAACTAATGAAAAACTGTTTTTT. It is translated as CASSFRQATNEKLFF.

In nucleotides, the CDR3 is TGCGCCAGCAGCTTGGCAGGAAACACTGAAGCTTTCTTT. Its protein is CASSLAGNTEAFF. The genes are TRBV5-1 and TRBJ1-1; D is unclear. CDR1 is SGHRS and CDR2 is YFSETQ in the germline V gene. This CDR3 spans 13 amino acids. Trimming cost V 0 bases and J 2 bases, with 5 bases left between them.

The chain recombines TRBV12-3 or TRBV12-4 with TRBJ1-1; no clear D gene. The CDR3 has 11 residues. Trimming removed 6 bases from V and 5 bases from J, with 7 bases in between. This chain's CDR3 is CASRLTTEAFF. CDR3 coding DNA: TGTGCCAGCAGGTTGACAACTGAAGCTTTCTTT.

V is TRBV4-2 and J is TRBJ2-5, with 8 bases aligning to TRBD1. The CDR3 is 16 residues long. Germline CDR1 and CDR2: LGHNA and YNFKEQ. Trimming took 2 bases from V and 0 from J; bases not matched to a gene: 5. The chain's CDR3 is CASSQPGTGDQETQYF. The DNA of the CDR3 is TGTGCCAGCAGCCAACCTGGGACAGGAGACCAAGAGACCCAGTACTTC.

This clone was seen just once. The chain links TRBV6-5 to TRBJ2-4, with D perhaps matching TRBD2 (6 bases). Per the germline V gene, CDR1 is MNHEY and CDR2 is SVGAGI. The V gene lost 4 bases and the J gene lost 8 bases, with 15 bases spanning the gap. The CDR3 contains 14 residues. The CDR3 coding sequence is TGTGCCAGCAGTTCCTCCGGGACTGGGGACATTCAGTACTTC. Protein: CASSSSGTGDIQYF.

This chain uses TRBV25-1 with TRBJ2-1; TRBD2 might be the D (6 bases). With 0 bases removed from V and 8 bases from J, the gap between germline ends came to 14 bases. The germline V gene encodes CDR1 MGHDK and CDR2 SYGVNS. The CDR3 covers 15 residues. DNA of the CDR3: TGTGCCAGCAGTGAATATCGGGGGAGCCACGATGAGCAGTTCTTC. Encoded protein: CASSEYRGSHDEQFF. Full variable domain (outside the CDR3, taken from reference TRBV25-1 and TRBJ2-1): EADIYQTPRYLVIGTGKKITLECSQTMGHDKMYWYQQDPGMELHLIHYSYGVNSTEKGDLSSESTVSRIRTEHFPLTLESARPSHTSQYLCASSEYRGSHDEQFFGPGTRLTVL.

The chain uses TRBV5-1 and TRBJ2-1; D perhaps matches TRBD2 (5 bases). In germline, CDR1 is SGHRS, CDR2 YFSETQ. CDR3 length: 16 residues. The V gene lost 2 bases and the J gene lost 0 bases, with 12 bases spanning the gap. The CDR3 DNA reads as TGCGCCAGCAGCTTTGGACTCCTAAGCTCCTACAATGAGCAGTTCTTC. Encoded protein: CASSFGLLSSYNEQFF.